This T cell receptor (beta chain) comes out of a study of blood T cell repertoires in COVID-19. The germline V and J ends were trimmed by 2 bases and 2 bases, with 7 bases remaining between them. This CDR3 region has 13 residues. Germline values: CDR1 SGHTS, CDR2 YDEGEE. Participants were aged about 18 to 100 years, lived in 25 or so US areas, and enrolled virtually. In the authors' methods: Amplification of reference gene primers was used by the study to estimate nucleated cell counts. Profiling relied on immunoSEQ multiplex PCR, and the TCRdb table lists in-frame clones only, not all of them. Clonal size and the V and J genes are those of that table, whereas D and trimming came from the DNA. The profile covers approximately 200,000 clones, with over 75% appearing a single time and around 3.2% taken by the ten largest. The table lists this clone with a few counts.

The rearrangement joins TRBV5-8 to TRBJ1-1; D remains ambiguous. The sample consisted of PBMCs or T cells enriched from blood (not recorded which). This TCR was recovered from a woman in her late teens or twenties in a cohort exposed to, infected with or recovered from COVID-19 (not recorded which). DNA for the CDR3: TGTGCCAGCAGCTTCGGTTTTAACACTGAAGCTTTCTTT. The encoded protein is CASSFGFNTEAFF.